The 22 T cell receptor beta chains reported below all come from one sample, sequenced in a study of shared T cell receptors in the human thymus. The table came from immunoSEQ multiplex PCR; TCRdb's copy has only in-frame clones and leaves some out. The sample lists 720,000 or so clones; roughly 88% were seen once. This same sample was also part of a study on human thymus T cells.

Sequences were obtained from thymocytes. These receptors all stem from a girl less than two years old with a congenital heart defect.

The chain uses TRBV27 and TRBJ2-1; 8 bases are shared with TRBD1. V trimming: 4 bases; J trimming: 5 bases; junction bases outside the gene matches: 4. Germline V CDR1 and CDR2: MNHEY, SMNVEV (reference sequence). This CDR3 is 14 amino acids long. In DNA, the CDR3 is TGTGCCAGCAGTTCAGGACAGGGCCACAATGAGCAGTTCTTC. Encoded protein: CASSSGQGHNEQFF.

The chain recombines TRBV5-5 with TRBJ2-7; D is unclear. Germline V gene sequence: CDR1 SGHKS, CDR2 YYEKEE (reference sequence). The V gene lost 5 bases and the J gene lost 7 bases, with 22 bases spanning the gap. This CDR3 contains 15 residues. The CDR3 reads CASSSTPRSLDEQYF. As DNA, the CDR3 is TGTGCCAGCAGTTCTACCCCACGGAGTCTAGATGAGCAGTACTTC. Drawing the rest from reference TRBV5-5 and TRBJ2-7, the complete variable domain is DAGVTQSPTHLIKTRGQQVTLRCSPISGHKSVSWYQQVLGQGPQFIFQYYEKEERGRGNFPDRFSARQFPNYSSELNVNALLLGDSALYLCASSSTPRSLDEQYFGPGTRLTVT.

Details on this clone: Other nucleotide sequences from this sample produce the same CDR3. The chain carries TRBV4-3 and TRBJ2-7, with D possibly TRBD1 on 5 matching bases. The germline CDR1 and CDR2 sequences are LGHNA and YSLEER. V dropped 0 bases and J dropped 4 bases, with 13 bases sitting between them. The length of the CDR3 is 15 residues. The CDR3 loop is CASSQDRQGRYEQYF. The CDR3 nucleotides are TGCGCCAGCAGCCAAGATCGTCAGGGCCGTTACGAGCAGTACTTC.

In nucleotides, the CDR3 is TGCGCCAGCAGCCCCAGGACAGGACCCCCACTAGGCTACACCTTC. Protein: CASSPRTGPPLGYTF. The chain couples TRBV4-1 to TRBJ1-2; 7 positions match TRBD1. The germline V gene encodes CDR1 MGHRA and CDR2 YSYEKL. J gave up 8 bases and V 4 bases, and 13 bases lay outside the gene matches. This CDR3 has 15 residues.

V is TRBV4-3 and J is TRBJ1-1; no clear D. V was clipped by 0 bases and J by 1 base, with 9 bases between them. Germline V gives CDR1 LGHNA, CDR2 YSLEER. This CDR3 spans 15 amino acids. The CDR3 sequence is CASSQEARGNTEAFF. The CDR3 DNA sequence: TGCGCCAGCAGCCAAGAGGCCCGCGGGAACACTGAAGCTTTCTTT.

The chain links TRBV4-3 to TRBJ1-5; D gene ambiguous. The CDR3 covers 15 residues. Deletions cut 1 base from V and 2 bases from J, with 9 bases between. CDR1 and CDR2 (germline): LGHNA, YSLEER. The CDR3 DNA is TGCGCCAGCAGCCAAGGGCACGGGGGCAATCAGCCCCAGCATTTT. This encodes CASSQGHGGNQPQHF.

This clone was counted a few times. The V call is TRBV6-6, the J call TRBJ1-4; D is undetermined. CDR1 and CDR2 (germline): MNHNY, SVGAGI (reference sequence). This CDR3 contains 13 residues. V was pared by 3 bases and J by 4 bases, with 6 bases between. CDR3 amino acids: CASSYFGNEKLFF. DNA for the CDR3: TGTGCCAGCAGTTATTTCGGTAATGAAAAACTGTTTTTT.

This chain links TRBV6-6 with TRBJ2-1, with 9 bases lining up with TRBD2. Per the germline V gene, CDR1 is MNHNY and CDR2 is SVGAGI (reference sequence). This CDR3 region has 14 residues. Trimming cost V 6 bases and J 0 bases; bases outside gene matches: 0. The CDR3 reads CASRGLASYNEQFF. For the CDR3, the DNA is TGTGCCAGCAGGGGACTAGCCTCCTACAATGAGCAGTTCTTC.

The V gene is TRBV5-1, the J gene TRBJ1-1; D remains ambiguous. V lost 0 bases, J lost 4 bases, and 22 bases lay in between. CDR3 length: 18 amino acids. Germline loops: CDR1 SGHRS, CDR2 YFSETQ. CDR3: CASSLADVKEALGTEAFF. In DNA, the CDR3 is TGCGCCAGCAGCTTGGCCGATGTCAAGGAGGCCCTCGGCACTGAAGCTTTCTTT.

This chain links TRBV5-8 with TRBJ1-5, with a weak D call TRBD1 (5 bases). This CDR3 spans 14 amino acids. Trimming removed 0 bases at V and 6 bases at J, with 10 bases between. CDR1 is SGHTS and CDR2 is YDEGEE in the germline V gene. CDR3 bases: TGTGCCAGCAGCTTGGTGGGGGGAGTTCAGCCCCAGCATTTT. Residues: CASSLVGGVQPQHF.

The chain couples TRBV28 to TRBJ2-5; D possibly corresponds to TRBD2 (6 bases). This CDR3 contains 16 residues. Germline V gene sequence: CDR1 MDHEN, CDR2 SYDVKM. V was pared by 7 bases and J by 2 bases, with 20 bases between. The CDR3 here is CASKVRGSGSQETQYF. The CDR3 region has the DNA TGTGCCAGCAAGGTCCGGGGCAGCGGGTCTCAAGAGACCCAGTACTTC.

About this clone: At one of its ends the junction is not consistent with the germline gene, which may arise from a read error. The J gene is TRBJ2-1, the V gene TRBV11-2; D unclear. The CDR3 is 16 residues long. Germline assignment: CDR1 SGHAT and CDR2 FQNNGV. CDR3 DNA: TGTGCCAGCAGCTTAGACCCAGTTGGTAACTACGATGAGCAGTTCTTC. This encodes CASSLDPVGNYDEQFF. The full variable domain, with the rest looked up from reference TRBV11-2 and TRBJ2-1, is EAGVAQSPRYKIIEKRQSVAFWCNPISGHATLYWYQQILGQGPKLLIQFQNNGVVDDSQLPKDRFSAERLKGVDSTLKIQPAKLEDSAVYLCASSLDPVGNYDEQFFGPGTRLTVL.

V usage is TRBV2 and J usage is TRBJ1-3, with 9 bases identical to TRBD1. The V gene's germline CDR1 is SNHLY and CDR2 FYNNEI. This CDR3 region has 18 residues. Trimming took 3 bases from V and 3 from J; bases not matched to a gene: 12. The CDR3 DNA reads as TGTGCCAGCAGTGACCTCTTTCCCGGGACAGGGAATGGAAACACCATATATTTT. Encoded protein: CASSDLFPGTGNGNTIYF.

The chain joins TRBV6-5 to TRBJ2-2; D uncertain. This CDR3 is 16 amino acids long. Germline values: CDR1 MNHEY, CDR2 SVGAGI. The V end was cut by 2 bases, the J end by 2 bases, with 12 bases between. CDR3 nucleotide sequence: TGTGCCAGCAGTTACCCTACCACCTTAAACACCGGGGAGCTGTTTTTT. It codes for CASSYPTTLNTGELFF.

The chain carries TRBV2 and TRBJ1-6; TRBD1 matches at 7 bases. The CDR3 extends over 16 amino acids. Germline trimming cut 6 bases from V and 0 bases from J; bases unmatched to any gene: 5. Per the germline V gene, CDR1 is SNHLY and CDR2 is FYNNEI. The CDR3 region has the DNA TGTGCCAGCAGGTCCCGGGACAGCTCCTATAATTCACCCCTCCACTTT. The encoded protein is CASRSRDSSYNSPLHF.

The genes are TRBV2 and TRBJ2-1; 8 positions agree with TRBD2. Germline values: CDR1 SNHLY, CDR2 FYNNEI. The CDR3 extends over 17 amino acids. J was trimmed by 0 bases and V by 8 bases; bases with no gene match: 12. Here the CDR3 DNA reads TGTGCCAGCCACCGACTAGCGTCCGTGAGCTCCTACAATGAGCAGTTCTTC. It is translated as CASHRLASVSSYNEQFF.

This clone was seen only a few times. The chain employs TRBV5-3 and TRBJ1-6, with TRBD1 as a possible D gene (5 bases). TRBV5-3 carries the ORF label, with uncertain function. This CDR3 contains 15 residues. V lost 4 bases, J lost 7 bases, and 15 bases lay in between. CDR3 DNA: TGTGCCAGAAGCATAGGCAAGGAGGGGAATTCACCCCTCCACTTT. The encoded protein is CARSIGKEGNSPLHF.

The V gene is TRBV11-2, the J gene TRBJ1-6; TRBD1 agrees at 8 bases. The CDR3 runs to 17 residues. Per germline, CDR1 SGHAT and CDR2 FQNNGV. V lost 0 bases and J lost 9; bases outside the gene matches: 10. CDR3 coding DNA: TGTGCCAGCAGCTTAGAACGCAGGGGGCGATTCTCTTCACCCCTCCACTTT. Its protein product is CASSLERRGRFSSPLHF.

The chain carries TRBV6-6 and TRBJ2-7, with TRBD2 matching 8 bases. The CDR3 contains 16 residues. In germline, CDR1 is MNHNY, CDR2 SVGAGI (reference sequence). The V segment lost 9 bases and the J segment 2 bases; nucleotides outside the gene matches: 15. DNA for the CDR3: TGTGCCAGTACTAAGCGGGGGCCCCCGGGGGCCTACGAGCAGTACTTC. Translated, it gives CASTKRGPPGAYEQYF.

The chain recombines TRBV18 with TRBJ2-3, with TRBD1 matching 7 bases. V lost 4 bases, J lost 2 bases, and 6 bases stayed unmatched. The length of the CDR3 is 15 residues. From germline, CDR1 is KGHSH and CDR2 LQKENI. The CDR3 DNA sequence: TGTGCCAGCTCACGAGACAGGGAACCCACAGATACGCAGTATTTT. Amino acids: CASSRDREPTDTQYF.

The J gene is TRBJ1-1, the V gene TRBV30, with D possibly matching TRBD1 (6 bases). The length of the CDR3 is 13 residues. The V gene lost 7 bases and the J gene lost 1 base, with 13 bases spanning the gap. Germline V gives CDR1 GTSNPN, CDR2 SVGIG (reference sequence). The CDR3 DNA is TGTGCCTTACAACCGGGACAGAACACTGAAGCTTTCTTT. This translates into CALQPGQNTEAFF. The full variable domain, its missing parts supplied by reference TRBV30 and TRBJ1-1, is SQTIHQWPATLVQPVGSPLSLECTVEGTSNPNLYWYRQAAGRGLQLLFYSVGIGQISSEVPQNLSASRPQDRQFILSSKKLLLSDSGFYLCALQPGQNTEAFFGQGTRLTVV.

The J gene is TRBJ2-3, the V gene TRBV9; the match to TRBD2 covers 7 bases. Germline V gene data show CDR1 as SGDLS and CDR2 as YYNGEE. V dropped 4 bases and J dropped 5; count of bases not matched to a gene: 7. This CDR3 is built from 14 residues. DNA for the CDR3: TGTGCCAGCAGCCCACGACTAGCCGGAGATACGCAGTATTTT. Translation gives CASSPRLAGDTQYF.